A single sample is the source of the 26 T cell receptor beta chains below, sequenced in a study of T cells in Graves' hyperthyroidism and ophthalmopathy. It was RNA transcripts that yielded the amplified TCR beta CDR3 regions. Carried out on the TCR CDR3, a first-round RT-PCR used the HTBI primer set. TCRdb itself ran the multiplex PCR reads through MiXCR, one entry per CDR3 protein. The table lists about 640,000 distinct CDR3 sequences, 20% of them singletons. The sequenced sample was blood. The receptors originated from a man in his thirties or forties with Graves' ophthalmopathy.

This clonotype was picked up many times. DNA of the CDR3: TGCAGCGCCCGCCGCAACAGGGGGCTAGCATGGGAGACCCAGTACTTC. The encoded protein is CSARRNRGLAWETQYF. The rearrangement joins TRBV29-1 to TRBJ2-5; 9 bases are shared with TRBD1. Germline CDR1 and CDR2: SQVTM and ANQGSEA. V dropped 7 bases and J dropped 5; count of bases not matched to a gene: 17. The CDR3 loop spans 16 amino acids.

The rearrangement links TRBV28 to TRBJ1-6; weak D call: TRBD1 (5 bases). The CDR3 totals 12 residues. The V end was cut by 5 bases, the J end by 11 bases, with 10 bases between. The germline V gene encodes CDR1 MDHEN and CDR2 SYDVKM. The CDR3 here is CASSPGVTPLHF. CDR3 nucleotides: TGTGCCAGCAGTCCGGGGGTGACACCCCTCCACTTT. Full variable domain (remainder filled in from reference TRBV28 and TRBJ1-6): DVKVTQSSRYLVKRTGEKVFLECVQDMDHENMFWYRQDPGLGLRLIYFSYDVKMKEKGDIPEGYSVSREKKERFSLILESASTNQTSMYLCASSPGVTPLHFGNGTRLTVT.

The V and J genes are TRBV5-1 and TRBJ2-4; D possibly uses TRBD1 or TRBD2 (5 bases each). The germline V gene encodes CDR1 SGHRS and CDR2 YFSETQ. This CDR3 is built from 20 residues. V lost 2 bases and J 0 bases, leaving 24 bases between the germline ends. CDR3 in amino acids: CASSFGPRDGMRLAKNIQYF. The CDR3 DNA reads as TGCGCCAGCAGCTTTGGTCCACGGGACGGAATGAGACTAGCCAAAAACATTCAGTACTTC. The full variable domain, in which reference TRBV5-1 and TRBJ2-4 provide the parts outside the CDR3, is KAGVTQTPRYLIKTRGQQVTLSCSPISGHRSVSWYQQTPGQGLQFLFEYFSETQRNKGNFPGRFSGRQFSNSRSEMNVSTLELGDSALYLCASSFGPRDGMRLAKNIQYFGAGTRLSVL.

J is TRBJ2-5 and V is TRBV28; 11 bases line up with TRBD1. CDR1 and CDR2 from the germline V gene are MDHEN and SYDVKM. The CDR3 extends over 16 amino acids. J lost 5 bases, V lost 3 bases, and 8 bases had no gene match. The CDR3 sequence: CASSFRTGGFGETQYF. In nucleotides, the CDR3 is TGTGCCAGCAGTTTTAGGACAGGGGGCTTCGGCGAGACCCAGTACTTC.

Many counts were recorded for this clonotype. The chain is built from TRBV7-2 and TRBJ1-1, with D possibly TRBD1 on 6 matching bases. The V gene's germline CDR1 is SGHTA and CDR2 FQGNSA. This CDR3 is 13 amino acids long. Trimming pared 5 bases from V and 7 bases from J, leaving 14 bases between. Here the CDR3 reads CASSPRGNGEAFF. The CDR3 nucleotides are TGTGCCAGCAGCCCGAGGGGGAACGGTGAAGCTTTCTTT.

V is TRBV4-2 and J is TRBJ2-1; 7 bases line up with TRBD2. Trimming took 1 base from V and 8 from J; bases not matched to a gene: 8. In germline, CDR1 is LGHNA, CDR2 YNFKEQ. The CDR3 consists of 15 residues. In DNA form, the CDR3 reads TGTGCCAGCAGCCAAGGGCAAGTGGGAGGGGATGAGCAGTTCTTC. This gives the protein CASSQGQVGGDEQFF.

The V and J genes are TRBV12-3 or TRBV12-4 and TRBJ2-7; D tentatively fits TRBD1 or TRBD2 (5 bases each). The CDR3 spans 13 residues. Trimming pared 6 bases from V and 6 bases from J, leaving 15 bases between. CDR3 in amino acids: CASSPGPKVEQYF. The CDR3 DNA reads as TGTGCCAGCAGCCCGGGACCGAAGGTCGAGCAGTACTTC.

This chain joins TRBV3-1 and TRBJ2-5, with TRBD2 identical over 10 bases. J gave up 4 bases and V 0 bases, and 11 bases lay outside the gene matches. The CDR3 loop spans 18 amino acids. Germline lookup yields CDR1 LGHDT and CDR2 YNNKEL (reference sequence). DNA of the CDR3: TGTGCCAGCAGCCAAGAGTTTCGGACTAGCGGTTCCCGAGAGACCCAGTACTTC. Amino acids: CASSQEFRTSGSRETQYF.

The chain employs TRBV12-5 and TRBJ1-1; D gene unclear. Germline V gene sequence: CDR1 LGHNT, CDR2 FRNRAP. The CDR3 is 13 amino acids. Trimming shortened V by 5 bases and J by 2 bases, and 9 bases separated the two germline ends. The CDR3 reads CASGNGVNTEAFF. CDR3 bases: TGTGCTAGTGGTAACGGGGTTAACACTGAAGCTTTCTTT.

This chain joins TRBV28 and TRBJ1-5, with 7 bases aligning to TRBD1. The CDR3 loop spans 15 amino acids. Germline V gene sequence: CDR1 MDHEN, CDR2 SYDVKM. The ends lost 4 bases at V and 6 bases at J; junction bases unmatched: 9. In DNA form, the CDR3 reads TGTGCCAGCAGTTCTGACAGGGTGGGCTCTCAGCCCCAGCATTTT. Its protein product is CASSSDRVGSQPQHF.

This clonotype was detected only a few times. This sequence joins TRBV29-1 and TRBJ1-4; D might be TRBD1 (6 bases). Germline V lookup: CDR1 SQVTM, CDR2 ANQGSEA. The CDR3 totals 14 residues. V was trimmed by 3 bases and J by 4 bases, leaving 12 bases between them. The CDR3 DNA reads TGCAGCGTTGAGGGGGCGCAGAATAATGAAAAACTGTTTTTT. This translates into CSVEGAQNNEKLFF.

This clonotype was detected many times. This chain uses TRBV12-3 or TRBV12-4 with TRBJ2-5; D ambiguous. Trimming removed 2 bases at V and 4 bases at J, with 8 bases between. This CDR3 is 13 amino acids long. The CDR3 region is CASSLLFGETQYF. The CDR3 coding sequence is TGTGCCAGCAGTTTATTGTTCGGAGAGACCCAGTACTTC.

This chain joins TRBV20-1 and TRBJ2-4, with D possibly being TRBD1 (6 bases). V lost 6 bases and J 3 bases, leaving 12 bases between the germline ends. Per germline, CDR1 DFQATT and CDR2 SNEGSKA (reference sequence). The CDR3 contains 13 residues. The CDR3 protein is CSAPEGGKNIQYF. CDR3 coding DNA: TGCAGTGCACCTGAAGGGGGCAAAAACATTCAGTACTTC.

CDR3 loop: CASSDPLGRYTGELFF. In DNA, the CDR3 is TGTGCCAGCAGCGATCCCCTCGGGAGGTACACCGGGGAGCTGTTTTTT. The chain uses TRBV7-3 and TRBJ2-2, with 7 bases matching TRBD2. CDR3 length: 16 residues. The germline V gene has CDR1 SGHTA and CDR2 FQGTGA. Trimming at V came to 5 bases and at J to 3 bases, leaving 9 bases not matched to a gene.

The genes are TRBV6-1 and TRBJ2-5; D is undetermined. The germline V gene has CDR1 MNHNS and CDR2 SASEGT. Trimming pared 2 bases from V and 1 base from J, leaving 8 bases between. The CDR3 loop spans 14 amino acids. The CDR3 protein is CASSEWAVQETQYF. The CDR3 DNA follows: TGTGCCAGCAGTGAATGGGCGGTCCAAGAGACCCAGTACTTC.

The rearrangement joins TRBV20-1 to TRBJ2-1, with 13 bases that match TRBD2. The trim removed 3 bases at V and 9 bases at J, leaving 8 bases unmatched. This CDR3 has 15 residues. The germline CDR1 and CDR2 sequences are DFQATT and SNEGSKA (reference sequence). CDR3 sequence reads: CSASDRLAGGSEQFF. In DNA form, the CDR3 reads TGCAGTGCTAGCGACCGACTAGCGGGAGGAAGTGAGCAGTTCTTC.

V and J are TRBV4-2 and TRBJ2-5, with D possibly TRBD1 on 5 matching bases. Germline loops: CDR1 LGHNA, CDR2 YNFKEQ. The CDR3 has 15 amino acids. The V end was cut by 0 bases, the J end by 5 bases, with 13 bases between. The CDR3 sequence is CASSQDLKGQETQYF. As DNA, the CDR3 is TGTGCCAGCAGCCAAGATCTGAAGGGGCAGGAGACCCAGTACTTC.

This clonotype was observed a few times. The rearrangement joins TRBV6-1 to TRBJ1-5; D unresolved. V gave up 5 bases and J gave up 0 bases, with 20 bases separating them. CDR1 MNHNS and CDR2 SASEGT come from the germline V gene. The CDR3 is 18 amino acids. The CDR3 sequence is CASSPDRGLTDSNQPQHF. The CDR3 DNA sequence: TGTGCCAGCAGTCCCGACCGTGGACTCACGGATAGCAATCAGCCCCAGCATTTT.

The rearrangement uses TRBV5-1 and TRBJ2-1; 10 bases fit TRBD2. The J segment lost 0 bases and the V segment lost 0 bases, leaving 6 bases of the junction unmatched. Germline assignment: CDR1 SGHRS and CDR2 YFSETQ. CDR3 length: 18 amino acids. CDR3 DNA sequence: TGCGCCAGCAGCTTGGCCGGTAGCGGGAGGTCCTCCTACAATGAGCAGTTCTTC. It yields the protein CASSLAGSGRSSYNEQFF.

This clonotype was detected ten times or more. This chain connects TRBV28 to TRBJ1-1; no definite D call. The germline V gene has CDR1 MDHEN and CDR2 SYDVKM. The CDR3 length is 16 residues. V was pared by 1 base and J by 1 base, with 13 bases between. The CDR3 DNA reads as TGTGCCAGCAGTTTATATGGGGTTAGGGAGAACACTGAAGCTTTCTTT. Encoded protein: CASSLYGVRENTEAFF.

This clonotype turned up a few times. V usage is TRBV4-1 and J usage is TRBJ2-7, with TRBD1 identical over 9 bases. CDR1 MGHRA and CDR2 YSYEKL come from the germline V gene. J was trimmed by 3 bases and V by 1 base; bases with no gene match: 1. The CDR3 runs to 14 residues. CDR3 region: CASSQVGQGYEQYF. CDR3 DNA sequence: TGCGCCAGCAGCCAAGTGGGACAGGGCTACGAGCAGTACTTC.

For the CDR3, the DNA is TGTGCCAGCAGCTCCATAGCGGGTGTTGGAGATACGCAGTATTTT. Its protein is CASSSIAGVGDTQYF. The rearrangement links TRBV7-8 to TRBJ2-3, with TRBD2 matching over 7 bases. Germline V gene lookup returns CDR1 SGHVS and CDR2 FQNEAQ. The CDR3 sequence is 15 residues long. With 4 bases clipped from V and 5 bases from J, the junction kept 9 bases outside the gene matches.

This clonotype showed up many times. The genes are TRBV27 and TRBJ1-5; D remains ambiguous. Trimming took 4 bases from V and 5 from J, leaving 12 bases between them. The CDR3 consists of 14 residues. The V gene's germline CDR1 is MNHEY and CDR2 SMNVEV (reference sequence). The CDR3 coding sequence is TGTGCCAGCAGTTCGAAAGGGTATTATCAGCCCCAGCATTTT. Amino acid sequence: CASSSKGYYQPQHF.

The chain combines TRBV28 with TRBJ1-2, with 7 bases lining up with TRBD1. CDR1 MDHEN and CDR2 SYDVKM come from the germline V gene. Unmatched junction bases numbered 2, after V lost 6 bases and J lost 7 bases. The CDR3 contains 11 residues. The CDR3: CASRQGPGYTF. The CDR3 nucleotides read TGTGCCAGCAGACAGGGGCCTGGCTACACCTTC.

This clonotype was detected only a few times. The chain has TRBV6-5 and TRBJ1-1; the D is unclear. Deletions cut 1 base from V and 7 bases from J, with 7 bases between. CDR3 length: 12 residues. Per germline, CDR1 MNHEY and CDR2 SVGAGI. The CDR3 coding sequence is TGTGCCAGCAGTTACTGGAAGAGTGAAGCTTTCTTT. Protein product: CASSYWKSEAFF.

Turning to this clonotype: A much larger clone differs by one base, so this may be a read error. The CDR3, as DNA: TGTGCCAGCAGTCCGTGGGGGGACAGAAACACCGGGGGGCTGTTTTTT. Translated, it gives CASSPWGDRNTGGLFF. The V and J genes are TRBV12-3 or TRBV12-4 and TRBJ2-2, with D tentatively TRBD1 (7 bases). The CDR3 spans 16 residues.